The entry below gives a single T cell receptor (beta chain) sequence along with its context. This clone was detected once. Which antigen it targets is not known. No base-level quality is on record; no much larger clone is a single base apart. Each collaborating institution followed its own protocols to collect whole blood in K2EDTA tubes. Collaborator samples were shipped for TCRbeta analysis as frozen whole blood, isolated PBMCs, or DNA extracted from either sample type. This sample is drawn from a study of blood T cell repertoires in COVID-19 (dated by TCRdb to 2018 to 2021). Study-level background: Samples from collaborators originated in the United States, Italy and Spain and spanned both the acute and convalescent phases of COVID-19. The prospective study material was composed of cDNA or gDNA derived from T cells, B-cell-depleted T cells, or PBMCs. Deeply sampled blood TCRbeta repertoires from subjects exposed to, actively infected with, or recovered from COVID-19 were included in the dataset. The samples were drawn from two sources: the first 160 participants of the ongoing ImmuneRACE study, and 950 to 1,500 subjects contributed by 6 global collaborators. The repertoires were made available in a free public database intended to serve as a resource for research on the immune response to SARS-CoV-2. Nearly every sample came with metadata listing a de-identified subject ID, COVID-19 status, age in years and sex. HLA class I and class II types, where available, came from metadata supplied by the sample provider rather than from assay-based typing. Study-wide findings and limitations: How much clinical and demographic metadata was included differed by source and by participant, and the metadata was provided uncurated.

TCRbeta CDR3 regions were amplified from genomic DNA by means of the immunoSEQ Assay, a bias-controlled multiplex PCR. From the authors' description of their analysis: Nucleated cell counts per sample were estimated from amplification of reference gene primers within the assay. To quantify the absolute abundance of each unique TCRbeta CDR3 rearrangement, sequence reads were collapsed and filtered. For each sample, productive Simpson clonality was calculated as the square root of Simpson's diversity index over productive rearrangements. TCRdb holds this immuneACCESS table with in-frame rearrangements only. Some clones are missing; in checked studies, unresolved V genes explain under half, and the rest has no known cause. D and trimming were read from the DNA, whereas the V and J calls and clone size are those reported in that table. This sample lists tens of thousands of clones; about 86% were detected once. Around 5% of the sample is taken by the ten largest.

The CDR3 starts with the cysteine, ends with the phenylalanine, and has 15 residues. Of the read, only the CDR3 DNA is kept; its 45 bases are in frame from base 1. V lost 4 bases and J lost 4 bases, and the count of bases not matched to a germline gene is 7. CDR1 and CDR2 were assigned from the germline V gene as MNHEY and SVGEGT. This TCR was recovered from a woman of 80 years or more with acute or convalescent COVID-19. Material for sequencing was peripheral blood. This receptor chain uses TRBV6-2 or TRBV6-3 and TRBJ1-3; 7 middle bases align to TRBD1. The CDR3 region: CASSSYRGTGNTIYF. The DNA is TGTGCCAGCAGTTCGTACAGGGGTACGGGAAACACCATATATTTT.